The 8 T cell receptor beta chains below come from one sample, sequenced in a study of control samples from healthy donors and cancer patients. Profiling relied on immunoSEQ multiplex PCR, and the TCRdb table lists in-frame clones only, not all of them. The sample consists of approximately 150,000 clones, around 90% of them appearing once. The source material was blood. These receptors originate from a man aged 25 to 40 in good health.

This chain joins TRBV27 and TRBJ1-3; perhaps TRBD1 as D (5 bases). V was clipped by 0 bases and J by 2 bases, with 8 bases between them. This CDR3 has 15 amino acids. Germline loops: CDR1 MNHEY, CDR2 SMNVEV (reference sequence). CDR3 sequence reads: CASSLSWGAGNTIYF. The DNA of the CDR3 is TGTGCCAGCAGTTTATCTTGGGGGGCTGGAAACACCATATATTTT.

The V and J genes are TRBV7-8 and TRBJ1-1; D is perhaps TRBD1 (6 bases). The V and J ends lost 7 bases and 4 bases respectively, with 16 bases between them. Germline loops: CDR1 SGHVS, CDR2 FQNEAQ. This CDR3 comprises 14 residues. The CDR3 is CASNPGVWATEAFF. The CDR3 DNA reads TGTGCCAGCAATCCAGGGGTTTGGGCCACTGAAGCTTTCTTT.

The CDR3 here is CASSRDPTPLHF. The CDR3 DNA follows: TGTGCCAGCAGCCGAGATCCAACACCCCTCCACTTT. The chain is built from TRBV5-6 and TRBJ1-6; D remains ambiguous. The CDR3 contains 12 residues. V dropped 4 bases and J dropped 11 bases, with 10 bases sitting between them. Germline V gene data show CDR1 as SGHDT and CDR2 as YYEEEE.

The chain carries TRBV3-1 (or the pseudogene TRBV3-2) and TRBJ2-4; D not resolved. Trimming stripped 2 bases from V and 0 bases from J, with 14 bases between. Germline lookup yields CDR1 LGHDT and CDR2 YNNKEL (reference sequence). The CDR3 contains 17 residues. In DNA, the CDR3 is TGTGCCAGCAGCCAAATATCGTCGGTACTAGCCAAAAACATTCAGTACTTC. Residues: CASSQISSVLAKNIQYF.

The gene calls are TRBV3-1 (or the pseudogene TRBV3-2) and TRBJ1-1; D not certain. The CDR3 totals 16 residues. V was pared by 3 bases and J by 5 bases, with 19 bases between. The V gene's germline CDR1 is LGHDT and CDR2 YNNKEL (reference sequence). Here the CDR3 reads CASSQGAQRLETEAFF. The CDR3 DNA reads TGTGCCAGCAGCCAGGGAGCCCAGAGACTTGAGACTGAAGCTTTCTTT.

This rearrangement joins TRBV28 to TRBJ2-4; D is possibly TRBD1 or TRBD2 (6 bases each). V shed 4 bases and J shed 9 bases, with 22 bases lying between them. Germline V CDR1 and CDR2: MDHEN, SYDVKM. The CDR3 is 16 amino acids. CDR3 DNA: TGTGCCAGCAGTTCTACGAGGCCCTCCGGGGGCGGCATTCAGTACTTC. Its translation: CASSSTRPSGGGIQYF.

This clone appeared a single time. The V gene is TRBV6-2 or TRBV6-3, the J gene TRBJ2-3; 8 bases agree with TRBD2. Per the germline V gene, CDR1 is MNHEY and CDR2 is SVGEGT. The CDR3 spans 17 residues. Trimming took 0 bases from V and 3 from J; bases not matched to a gene: 8. The CDR3 sequence: CASSYSLPLAGTDTQYF. CDR3 sequence (DNA): TGTGCCAGCAGTTACTCGTTGCCCTTAGCGGGGACAGATACGCAGTATTTT.

The chain couples TRBV2 to TRBJ2-7, with D hard to call. The CDR3 covers 13 residues. V was pared by 4 bases and J by 6 bases, with 13 bases between. Germline CDR1 reads SNHLY; CDR2 reads FYNNEI. The CDR3 loop reads CASSAGRTGEQYF. CDR3 DNA: TGTGCCAGCAGTGCTGGAAGGACGGGCGAGCAGTACTTC.